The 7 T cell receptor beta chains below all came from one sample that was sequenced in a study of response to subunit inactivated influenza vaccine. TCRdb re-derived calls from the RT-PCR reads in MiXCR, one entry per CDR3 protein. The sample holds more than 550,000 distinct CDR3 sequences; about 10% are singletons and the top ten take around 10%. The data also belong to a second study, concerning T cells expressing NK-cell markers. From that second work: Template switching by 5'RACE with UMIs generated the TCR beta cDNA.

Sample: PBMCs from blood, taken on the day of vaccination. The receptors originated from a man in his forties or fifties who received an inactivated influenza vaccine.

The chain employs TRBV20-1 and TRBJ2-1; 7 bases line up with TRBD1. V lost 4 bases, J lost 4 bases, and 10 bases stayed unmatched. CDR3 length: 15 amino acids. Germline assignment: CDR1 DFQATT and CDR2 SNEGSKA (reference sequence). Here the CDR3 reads CSAKSGTDKYNEQFF. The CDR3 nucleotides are TGCAGTGCTAAGTCCGGGACAGATAAATACAATGAGCAGTTCTTC.

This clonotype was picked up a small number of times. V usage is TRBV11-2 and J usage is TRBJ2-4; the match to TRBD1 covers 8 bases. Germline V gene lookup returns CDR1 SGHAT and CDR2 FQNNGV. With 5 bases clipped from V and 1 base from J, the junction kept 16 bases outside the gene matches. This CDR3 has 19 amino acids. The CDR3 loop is CASSMPWTGRDGAKNIQYF. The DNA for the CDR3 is TGTGCCAGCAGCATGCCTTGGACAGGGCGCGATGGGGCCAAAAACATTCAGTACTTC.

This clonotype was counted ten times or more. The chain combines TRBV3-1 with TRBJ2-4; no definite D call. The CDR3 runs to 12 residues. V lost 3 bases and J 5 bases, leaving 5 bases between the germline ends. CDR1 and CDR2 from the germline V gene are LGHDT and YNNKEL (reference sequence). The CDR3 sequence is CASSQNENIQYF. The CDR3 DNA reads TGTGCCAGCAGCCAGAACGAAAACATTCAGTACTTC. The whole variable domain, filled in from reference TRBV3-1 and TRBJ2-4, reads DTAVSQTPKYLVTQMGNDKSIKCEQNLGHDTMYWYKQDSKKFLKIMFSYNNKELIINETVPNRFSPKSPDKAHLNLHINSLELGDSAVYFCASSQNENIQYFGAGTRLSVL.

The CDR3 DNA sequence: TGCAGTGCCGACCGGACTAGCGGGAGTACAGATACGCAGTATTTT. Its protein is CSADRTSGSTDTQYF. This chain connects TRBV20-1 to TRBJ2-3; TRBD2 matches 13 bases. The CDR3 extends over 15 amino acids. Germline V gives CDR1 DFQATT, CDR2 SNEGSKA (reference sequence). Trimming at V came to 6 bases and at J to 3 bases, leaving 6 bases not matched to a gene.

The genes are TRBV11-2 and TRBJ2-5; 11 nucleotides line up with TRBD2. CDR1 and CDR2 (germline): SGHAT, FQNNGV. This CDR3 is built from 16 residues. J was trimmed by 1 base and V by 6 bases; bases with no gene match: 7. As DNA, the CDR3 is TGTGCCAGCAGTAAAATAGCGGGGGGGCTCCAAGAGACCCAGTACTTC. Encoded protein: CASSKIAGGLQETQYF. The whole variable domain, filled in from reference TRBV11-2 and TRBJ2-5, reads EAGVAQSPRYKIIEKRQSVAFWCNPISGHATLYWYQQILGQGPKLLIQFQNNGVVDDSQLPKDRFSAERLKGVDSTLKIQPAKLEDSAVYLCASSKIAGGLQETQYFGPGTRLLVL.

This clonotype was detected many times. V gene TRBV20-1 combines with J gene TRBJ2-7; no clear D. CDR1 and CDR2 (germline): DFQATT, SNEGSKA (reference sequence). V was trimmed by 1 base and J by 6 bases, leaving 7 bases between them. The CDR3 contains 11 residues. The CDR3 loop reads CSARAAPEQYF. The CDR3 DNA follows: TGCAGTGCTAGAGCAGCGCCCGAGCAGTACTTC.

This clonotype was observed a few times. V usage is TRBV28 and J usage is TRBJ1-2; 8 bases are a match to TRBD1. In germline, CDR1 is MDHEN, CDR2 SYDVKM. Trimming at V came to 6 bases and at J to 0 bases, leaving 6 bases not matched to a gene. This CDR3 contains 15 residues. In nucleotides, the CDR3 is TGTGCCAGCAGGGGGACGGGACAGGCTAACTATGGCTACACCTTC. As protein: CASRGTGQANYGYTF.